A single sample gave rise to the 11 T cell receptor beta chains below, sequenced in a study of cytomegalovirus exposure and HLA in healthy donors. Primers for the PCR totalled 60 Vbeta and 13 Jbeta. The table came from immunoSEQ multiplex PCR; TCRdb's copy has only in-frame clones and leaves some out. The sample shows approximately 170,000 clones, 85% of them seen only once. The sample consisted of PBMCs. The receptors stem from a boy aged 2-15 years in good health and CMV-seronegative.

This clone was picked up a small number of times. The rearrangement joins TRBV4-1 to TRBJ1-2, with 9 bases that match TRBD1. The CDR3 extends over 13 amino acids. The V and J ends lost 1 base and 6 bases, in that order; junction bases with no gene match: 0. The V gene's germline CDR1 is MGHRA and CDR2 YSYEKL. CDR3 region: CASSQGTGDGYTF. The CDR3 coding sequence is TGCGCCAGCAGCCAAGGGACAGGGGATGGCTACACCTTC.

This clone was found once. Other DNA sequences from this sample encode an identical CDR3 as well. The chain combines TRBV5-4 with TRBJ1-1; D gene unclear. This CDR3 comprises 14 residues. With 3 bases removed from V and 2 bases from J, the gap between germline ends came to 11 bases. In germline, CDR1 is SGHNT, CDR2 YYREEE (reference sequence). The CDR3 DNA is TGTGCCAGCAGCTCTCTCACAGAAAACACTGAAGCTTTCTTT. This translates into CASSSLTENTEAFF.

The CDR3 bases are TGTGCCAGCAGTTGGGGACAGGGGGCTGGAAACACCATATATTTT. Its translation: CASSWGQGAGNTIYF. This chain connects TRBV5-4 to TRBJ1-3; TRBD1 matches 11 bases. CDR3 length equals 15 residues. Losses at the gene ends were 5 bases for V and 2 bases for J; bases not matched to a gene: 3. Germline-derived CDR1 and CDR2 are SGHNT and YYREEE (reference sequence).

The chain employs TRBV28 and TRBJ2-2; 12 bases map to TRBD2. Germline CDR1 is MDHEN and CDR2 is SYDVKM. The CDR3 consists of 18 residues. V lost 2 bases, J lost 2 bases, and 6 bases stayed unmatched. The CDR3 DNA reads TGTGCCAGCAGTTTAATAACTAGCGGGGGGAAAAACACCGGGGAGCTGTTTTTT. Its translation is CASSLITSGGKNTGELFF.

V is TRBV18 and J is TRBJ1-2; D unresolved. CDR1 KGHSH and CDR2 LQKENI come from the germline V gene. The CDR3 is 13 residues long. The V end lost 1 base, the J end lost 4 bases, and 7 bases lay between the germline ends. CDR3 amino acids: CASSPLPVYGYTF. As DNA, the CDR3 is TGTGCCAGCTCACCACTACCGGTCTATGGCTACACCTTC.

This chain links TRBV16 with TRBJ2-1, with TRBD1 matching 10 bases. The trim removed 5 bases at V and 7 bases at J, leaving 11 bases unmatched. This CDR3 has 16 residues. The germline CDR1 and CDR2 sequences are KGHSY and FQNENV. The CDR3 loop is CASSFPGTGEFNEQFF. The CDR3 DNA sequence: TGTGCCAGCAGCTTCCCCGGGACAGGGGAATTTAATGAGCAGTTCTTC.

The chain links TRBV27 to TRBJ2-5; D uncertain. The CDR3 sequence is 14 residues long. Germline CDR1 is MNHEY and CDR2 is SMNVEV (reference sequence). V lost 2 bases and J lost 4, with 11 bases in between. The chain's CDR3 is CASSLLGLRETQYF. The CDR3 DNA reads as TGTGCCAGCAGTTTACTCGGGTTACGAGAGACCCAGTACTTC.

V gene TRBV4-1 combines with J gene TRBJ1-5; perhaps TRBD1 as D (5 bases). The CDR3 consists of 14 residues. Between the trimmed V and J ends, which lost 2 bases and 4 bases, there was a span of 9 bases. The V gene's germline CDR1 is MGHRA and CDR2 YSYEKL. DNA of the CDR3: TGCGCCAGCAGCCAACTCCCAGGGAATCAGCCCCAGCATTTT. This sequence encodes CASSQLPGNQPQHF.

The CDR3 DNA sequence: TGTGCCAGCAGTGTTCCCTCGAGCCCCCCGACAGGTTATCGCGAGCAGTACGTC. It encodes CASSVPSSPPTGYREQYV. This sequence joins TRBV2 and TRBJ2-7; tentatively, D is TRBD1 (6 bases). Per germline, CDR1 SNHLY and CDR2 FYNNEI. V lost 4 bases and J 6 bases, leaving 28 bases between the germline ends. The CDR3 consists of 18 residues.

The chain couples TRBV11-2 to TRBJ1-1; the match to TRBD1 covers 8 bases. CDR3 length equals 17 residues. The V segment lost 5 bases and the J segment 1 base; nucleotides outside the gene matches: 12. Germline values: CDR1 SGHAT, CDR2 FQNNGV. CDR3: CASSQRAGTGPNTEAFF. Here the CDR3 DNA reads TGTGCCAGCAGCCAGCGGGCCGGGACAGGACCGAACACTGAAGCTTTCTTT.

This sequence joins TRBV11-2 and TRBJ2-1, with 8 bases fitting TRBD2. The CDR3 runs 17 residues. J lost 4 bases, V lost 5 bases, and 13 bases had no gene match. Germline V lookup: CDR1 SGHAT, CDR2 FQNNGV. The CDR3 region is CASSLSQLAASYNEQFF. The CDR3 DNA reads TGTGCCAGCAGCCTCTCGCAACTAGCGGCCTCTTACAATGAGCAGTTCTTC.